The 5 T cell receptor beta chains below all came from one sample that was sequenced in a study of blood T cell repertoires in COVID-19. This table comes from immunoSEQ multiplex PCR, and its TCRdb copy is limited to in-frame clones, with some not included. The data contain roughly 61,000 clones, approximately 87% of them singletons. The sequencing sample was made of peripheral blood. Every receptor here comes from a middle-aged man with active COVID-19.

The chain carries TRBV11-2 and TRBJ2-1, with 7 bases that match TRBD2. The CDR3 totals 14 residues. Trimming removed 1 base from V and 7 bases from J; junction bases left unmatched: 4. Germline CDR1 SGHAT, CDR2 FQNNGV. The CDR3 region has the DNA TGTGCCAGCAGCTTAGTGTGGACTAGGAATGAGCAGTTCTTC. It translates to CASSLVWTRNEQFF.

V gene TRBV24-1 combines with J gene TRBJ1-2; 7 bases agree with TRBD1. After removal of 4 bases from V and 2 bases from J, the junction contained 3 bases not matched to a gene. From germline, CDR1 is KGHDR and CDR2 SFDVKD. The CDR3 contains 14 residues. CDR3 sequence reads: CATSEPGGNYGYTF. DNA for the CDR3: TGTGCCACCAGTGAACCAGGGGGGAACTATGGCTACACCTTC.

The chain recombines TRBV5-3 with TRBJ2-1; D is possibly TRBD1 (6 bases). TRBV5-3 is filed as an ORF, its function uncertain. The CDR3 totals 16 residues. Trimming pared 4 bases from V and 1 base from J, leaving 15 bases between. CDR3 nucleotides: TGTGCCAGAAGCACCCGTGACAGGCGATCCTACAATGAGCAGTTCTTC. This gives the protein CARSTRDRRSYNEQFF.

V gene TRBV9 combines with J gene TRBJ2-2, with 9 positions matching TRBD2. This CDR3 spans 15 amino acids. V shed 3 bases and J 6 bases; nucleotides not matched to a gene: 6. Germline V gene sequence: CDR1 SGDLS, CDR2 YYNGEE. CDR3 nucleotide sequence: TGTGCCAGCAGCGCATCCGGGACTAGCTCCGGGGAGCTGTTTTTT. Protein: CASSASGTSSGELFF.

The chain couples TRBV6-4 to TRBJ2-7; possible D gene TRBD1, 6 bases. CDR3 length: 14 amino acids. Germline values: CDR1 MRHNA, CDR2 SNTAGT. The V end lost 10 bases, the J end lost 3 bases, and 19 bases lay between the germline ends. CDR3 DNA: TGTGCCATCCACCGGTCTATACAGGGCTACGAGCAGTACTTC. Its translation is CAIHRSIQGYEQYF.